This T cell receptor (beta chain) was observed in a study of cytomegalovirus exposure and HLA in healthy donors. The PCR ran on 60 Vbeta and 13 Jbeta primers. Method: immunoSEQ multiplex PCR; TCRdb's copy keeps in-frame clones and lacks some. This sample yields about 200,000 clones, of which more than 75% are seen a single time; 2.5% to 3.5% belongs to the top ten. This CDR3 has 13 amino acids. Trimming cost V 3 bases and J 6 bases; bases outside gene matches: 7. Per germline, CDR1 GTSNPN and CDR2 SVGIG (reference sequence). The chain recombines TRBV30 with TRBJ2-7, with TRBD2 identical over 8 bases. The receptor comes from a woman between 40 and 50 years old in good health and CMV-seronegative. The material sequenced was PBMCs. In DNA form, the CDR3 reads TGTGCCTGGAGCCCGAGCGGGGGCCCCGAGCAGTACTTC. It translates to CAWSPSGGPEQYF.